The 20 T cell receptor beta chains presented below share a single source sample, sequenced in a study of blood T cell repertoires in COVID-19. Only in-frame clones appear in the TCRdb table, and some are missing; sequencing was by immunoSEQ multiplex PCR. The table records 300,000 to 400,000 clones, 85% to 90% of them present only once. Source material: peripheral blood. The receptors were sampled from a woman in her fifties or sixties with COVID-19, enrolled during active disease.

The chain couples TRBV30 to TRBJ2-1, with 10 nucleotides matching TRBD2. V shed 1 base and J 5 bases; nucleotides not matched to a gene: 5. Germline assignment: CDR1 GTSNPN and CDR2 SVGIG (reference sequence). The CDR3 consists of 15 residues. This chain's CDR3 is CAWSALAGDNNEQFF. The CDR3 DNA sequence: TGTGCCTGGAGTGCGCTAGCGGGGGACAACAATGAGCAGTTCTTC.

The chain has TRBV30 and TRBJ2-3, with 10 nucleotides matching TRBD1. Germline V gene lookup returns CDR1 GTSNPN and CDR2 SVGIG (reference sequence). This CDR3 spans 15 amino acids. The junction had 2 bases not matched to a gene; V was cut back by 1 base and J by 1 base. As DNA, the CDR3 is TGTGCCTGGAGTGCCGGACAGGGGGGCACAGATACGCAGTATTTT. Protein: CAWSAGQGGTDTQYF.

The chain carries TRBV28 and TRBJ2-7, with 7 positions matching TRBD1. Germline V lookup: CDR1 MDHEN, CDR2 SYDVKM. This CDR3 region has 15 residues. V lost 10 bases and J lost 9; bases outside the gene matches: 21. The CDR3 DNA reads TGTGCCACCCGGATTACGGGACAGAATACGAAGGGGCAGTACTTC. It yields the protein CATRITGQNTKGQYF.

The chain combines TRBV6-5 with TRBJ1-3, with D unresolved. Trimming took off 6 bases at V and 0 bases at J, with 9 bases between the two ends. Germline CDR1 MNHEY, CDR2 SVGAGI. The CDR3 runs to 14 residues. CDR3 DNA sequence: TGTGCCAGCAGGCTTACTAACTCTGGAAACACCATATATTTT. It specifies CASRLTNSGNTIYF.

V and J are TRBV27 and TRBJ2-1, with 7 nucleotides matching TRBD1. Germline trimming cut 9 bases from V and 1 base from J; bases unmatched to any gene: 3. CDR3 length: 13 residues. CDR1 is MNHEY and CDR2 is SMNVEV in the germline V gene (reference sequence). CDR3 loop: CASGTVSYNEQFF. DNA for the CDR3: TGTGCCAGTGGGACAGTTTCCTACAATGAGCAGTTCTTC.

For this clone: The same CDR3 also results from other DNA sequences found in this sample. This chain joins TRBV5-4 and TRBJ1-3; maybe TRBD1 (5 bases). The V end lost 5 bases, the J end lost 0 bases, and 12 bases lay between the germline ends. The V gene's germline CDR1 is SGHNT and CDR2 YYREEE (reference sequence). The CDR3 has 15 residues. In DNA, the CDR3 is TGTGCCAGCAGTACAGACAGAGCCTCTGGAAACACCATATATTTT. It specifies CASSTDRASGNTIYF.

At least ten counts were recorded for this clone. The chain has TRBV30 and TRBJ1-2; weak D call: TRBD1 (6 bases). CDR3 length: 17 amino acids. CDR1 and CDR2 (germline): GTSNPN, SVGIG (reference sequence). V was cut by 5 bases and J by 3 bases, with 25 bases left in between. CDR3 in DNA: TGTGCCTGGGACAGACTTCAAAACAGGGACAACGACTATGGCTACACCTTC. It codes for CAWDRLQNRDNDYGYTF.

The chain recombines TRBV11-2 with TRBJ2-1; 7 bases map to TRBD2. Per the germline V gene, CDR1 is SGHAT and CDR2 is FQNNGV. The CDR3 length is 15 residues. V gave up 2 bases and J gave up 2 bases; unmatched junction bases: 3. The CDR3 bases are TGTGCCAGCAGCTTACAGCTAGCGGCCTACAATGAGCAGTTCTTC. This encodes CASSLQLAAYNEQFF.

The chain is built from TRBV5-1 and TRBJ2-1; D might be TRBD2 (7 bases). This CDR3 has 17 residues. With 1 base removed from V and 8 bases from J, the gap between germline ends came to 22 bases. Per the germline V gene, CDR1 is SGHRS and CDR2 is YFSETQ. The DNA for the CDR3 is TGCGCCAGCAGCTTGCGCCCGGGGGCGGGAGTCATTGATGAGCAGTTCTTC. It specifies CASSLRPGAGVIDEQFF. Full variable domain (missing parts from reference TRBV5-1 and TRBJ2-1): KAGVTQTPRYLIKTRGQQVTLSCSPISGHRSVSWYQQTPGQGLQFLFEYFSETQRNKGNFPGRFSGRQFSNSRSEMNVSTLELGDSALYLCASSLRPGAGVIDEQFFGPGTRLTVL.

The chain is built from TRBV19 and TRBJ1-2; 7 bases agree with TRBD1. This CDR3 contains 14 residues. CDR1 and CDR2 from the germline V gene are LNHDA and SQIVND (reference sequence). Trimming took 5 bases from V and 8 from J; bases not matched to a gene: 11. The CDR3 bases are TGTGCCAGTAGTCCCCGGAGACAGGGCGGCGGCTACACCTTC. Its translation: CASSPRRQGGGYTF.

V is TRBV11-3 and J is TRBJ2-1; 7 bases are shared with TRBD2. The germline CDR1 and CDR2 sequences are SGHNT and YENEEA. This CDR3 comprises 14 residues. Trimming cost V 5 bases and J 5 bases; bases outside gene matches: 6. This chain's CDR3 is CASSRAGRDNEQFF. The DNA of the CDR3 is TGTGCCAGCAGCAGAGCGGGACGGGACAATGAGCAGTTCTTC.

The chain uses TRBV21-1 and TRBJ2-3; the tabulated D call, TRBD1, remains unverified against the DNA. TRBV21-1 is a pseudogene segment. This CDR3 region has 17 residues. The CDR3 DNA reads as TGTGCCAGCAGCAAAGCTCCCGGGACAGGGGTTGAAGATACGCAGTATTTT. Translation: CASSKAPGTGVEDTQYF.

As to this clone: A read error may produce the germline difference seen at one junction end. The chain joins TRBV30 to TRBJ1-1; 9 nucleotides agree with TRBD1. The length of the CDR3 is 12 residues. CDR1 and CDR2 (germline): GTSNPN, SVGIG (reference sequence). The CDR3 DNA reads TGTGCCTGGGGGACAGGGAACTCTGAAGCTTTCTTT. This codes for CAWGTGNSEAFF.

CDR3 sequence reads: CASSPPGVGDEQYF. DNA for the CDR3: TGTGCCAGTAGTCCCCCTGGGGTAGGGGACGAGCAGTACTTC. The chain combines TRBV19 with TRBJ2-7; D possibly corresponds to TRBD1 (5 bases). CDR3 length: 14 residues. CDR1 and CDR2 (germline): LNHDA, SQIVND (reference sequence). With 5 bases removed from V and 5 bases from J, the gap between germline ends came to 16 bases.

The chain joins TRBV19 to TRBJ2-5; TRBD2 matches 10 bases. The J segment lost 2 bases and the V segment lost 7 bases, leaving 13 bases of the junction unmatched. This CDR3 has 17 residues. Germline CDR1 and CDR2: LNHDA and SQIVND (reference sequence). DNA of the CDR3: TGTGCCAGTAATAAGGAAGGGACTAGCGCTCTACAAGAGACCCAGTACTTC. Its protein is CASNKEGTSALQETQYF.

The chain joins TRBV5-5 to TRBJ1-5; 7 nucleotides align to TRBD1. V was pared by 4 bases and J by 5 bases, with 6 bases of the junction left unmatched. Germline values: CDR1 SGHKS, CDR2 YYEKEE (reference sequence). The CDR3 covers 14 residues. The CDR3 spells CASSPGTAYQPQHF. CDR3 DNA sequence: TGTGCCAGCAGCCCCGGGACAGCCTATCAGCCCCAGCATTTT.

This chain links TRBV7-9 with TRBJ2-5; D remains unclear. V was clipped by 0 bases and J by 2 bases, with 4 bases between them. This CDR3 comprises 13 residues. Germline CDR1 reads SEHNR; CDR2 reads FQNEAQ (reference sequence). CDR3 sequence: CASSLALQETQYF. CDR3 in DNA: TGTGCCAGCAGCTTAGCCCTACAAGAGACCCAGTACTTC.

The chain employs TRBV7-2 and TRBJ1-1, with a weak D call TRBD1 (5 bases). V dropped 5 bases and J dropped 1 base, with 8 bases sitting between them. The CDR3 contains 13 residues. Germline values: CDR1 SGHTA, CDR2 FQGNSA. DNA for the CDR3: TGTGCCAGCAGCGACCAGGGGAACACTGAAGCTTTCTTT. This translates into CASSDQGNTEAFF.

The CDR3 is CASSDSSGAYNEQFF. For the CDR3, the DNA is TGTGCCAGCAGTGATTCAAGCGGAGCCTACAATGAGCAGTTCTTC. The chain is built from TRBV6-1 and TRBJ2-1; possibly TRBD2 for D (5 bases). Germline-derived CDR1 and CDR2 are MNHNS and SASEGT. The CDR3 runs to 15 residues. Trimming removed 3 bases from V and 2 bases from J, with 11 bases in between.

The table lists this clone with many counts. This chain uses TRBV20-1 with TRBJ2-1; 11 positions match TRBD2. The V and J ends lost 3 bases and 4 bases, in that order; junction bases with no gene match: 11. The CDR3 consists of 17 residues. Germline V lookup: CDR1 DFQATT, CDR2 SNEGSKA (reference sequence). CDR3 sequence reads: CSASFLAGGSLYNEQFF. In DNA form, the CDR3 reads TGCAGTGCTAGTTTTCTAGCGGGAGGTTCGTTATACAATGAGCAGTTCTTC.